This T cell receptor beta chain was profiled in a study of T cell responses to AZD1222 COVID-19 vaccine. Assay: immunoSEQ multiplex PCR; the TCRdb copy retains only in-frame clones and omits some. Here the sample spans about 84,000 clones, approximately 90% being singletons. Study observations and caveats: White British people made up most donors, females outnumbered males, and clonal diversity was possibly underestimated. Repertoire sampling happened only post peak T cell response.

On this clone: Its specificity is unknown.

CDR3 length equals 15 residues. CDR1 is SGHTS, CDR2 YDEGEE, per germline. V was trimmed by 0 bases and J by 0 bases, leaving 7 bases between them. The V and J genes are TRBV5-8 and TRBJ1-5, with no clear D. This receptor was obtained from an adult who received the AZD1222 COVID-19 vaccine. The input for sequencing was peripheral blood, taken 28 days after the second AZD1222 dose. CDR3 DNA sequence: TGTGCCAGCAGCTTGGCCGATCTTAGCAATCAGCCCCAGCATTTT. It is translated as CASSLADLSNQPQHF.